A selection of T cell receptor beta chains follows, all from one sample in a study of metastatic and nonmetastatic thyroid tumors. With MiXCR, TCRdb called clones anew from the PCR reads. The profile shows about 59,000 clones, just under 30% of them singletons. The sequencing input was blood. The receptors originated from a female donor with papillary thyroid cancer or a benign thyroid nodule (not recorded which). Some clones in this sample may be carry-over from other donors' samples. Both conserved end residues are part of each CDR3. A D gene is named only where the DNA matches it firmly. A clone size is listed for some rows: how often the clone was seen (once, few, many), or a class if it is expanded.

V gene	J gene	D gene	clone size	CDR3 protein	CDR3 DNA
TRBV6-1	TRBJ1-2	.	few	CASSGYGYTF	TGTGCCAGCAGTGGATATGGCTACACCTTC
TRBV19	TRBJ1-2	TRBD1	.	CASRPRGQGYRGYTF	TGTGCCAGTAGGCCTAGGGGGCAGGGGTACCGTGGCTACACCTTC
TRBV2	TRBJ2-5	TRBD1	.	CASRGQGEETQYF	TGTGCCAGCAGGGGACAGGGAGAGGAGACCCAGTACTTC
TRBV7-2	TRBJ1-6	.	.	CASSWSSYNSPLHF	TGTGCCAGCAGCTGGAGCTCCTATAATTCACCCCTCCACTTT
TRBV19	TRBJ1-1	TRBD1	few	CASRTGDGLTEASF	TGTGCCAGTCGGACAGGGGATGGGCTCACTGAAGCTTCCTTT
TRBV11-2	TRBJ2-2	.	few	CASSLGDFTGELFF	TGTGCCAGCAGCTTAGGGGACTTCACCGGGGAGCTGTTTTTT
TRBV24-1	TRBJ1-6	.	many	CATSDNLYNSPLHF	TGTGCCACCAGTGATAATCTATATAATTCACCCCTCCACTTT
TRBV20-1	TRBJ1-2	.	many	CSARRLANYGYTF	TGCAGTGCTAGGAGACTGGCTAACTATGGCTACACCTTC
TRBV20-1	TRBJ1-5	TRBD1	.	CSVPGQGDHQPQHF	TGCAGTGTCCCGGGACAGGGCGACCATCAGCCCCAGCATTTT
TRBV6-1	TRBJ2-3	.	few	CASSGRQGTDTQYF	TGTGCCAGCAGCGGCCGCCAGGGCACAGATACGCAGTATTTT
TRBV5-4	TRBJ1-2	.	.	CASSLPLLGPLLDGYTF	TGTGCCAGCAGCTTGCCCCTTTTGGGACCTCTTTTGGATGGCTACACCTTC
TRBV6-6	TRBJ2-2	.	few	CASSYVASGELFF	TGTGCCAGCAGTTACGTAGCTAGCGGGGAGCTGTTTTTT
TRBV12-3/TRBV12-4	TRBJ2-3	.	few	CASSLEITDTQYF	TGTGCCAGCAGTTTAGAAATCACAGATACGCAGTATTTT
TRBV6-5	TRBJ1-1	TRBD1	.	CASSYNTGGNTEAFF	TGTGCCAGCAGTTACAACACAGGGGGTAACACTGAAGCTTTCTTT
TRBV11-2	TRBJ2-3	.	.	CASSLDLETDTQYF	TGTGCCAGCAGCTTAGATTTGGAGACAGATACGCAGTATTTT
TRBV6-1	TRBJ1-5	.	.	CASSLAASNQPQHF	TGTGCCAGCTCCCTGGCAGCTAGCAATCAGCCCCAGCATTTT
TRBV28	TRBJ1-1	.	medium-sized	CASSLLGGNTEAFF	TGTGCCAGCAGTTTATTGGGGGGGAACACTGAAGCTTTCTTT
TRBV24-1	TRBJ2-1	TRBD2	medium-sized	CATSTSGIVNEQFF	TGTGCCACCTCGACTAGCGGGATTGTCAATGAGCAGTTCTTC
TRBV20-1	TRBJ2-1	.	few	CSARDHITYNEQFF	TGCAGTGCTAGGGATCACATTACCTACAATGAGCAGTTCTTC
TRBV5-1	TRBJ2-5	.	.	CTSSPVGGGETQYF	TGCACCAGCAGCCCGGTGGGGGGCGGTGAGACCCAGTACTTC
TRBV6-4	TRBJ1-6	.	.	CASSDGGDNSPLHF	TGTGCCAGCAGTGACGGGGGTGATAATTCACCCCTCCACTTT
TRBV20-1	TRBJ2-7	TRBD2	.	CSARDPGLPMHYEQYF	TGCAGTGCTAGAGACCCGGGACTACCCATGCACTACGAGCAGTACTTC